The present T cell receptor beta chain was sequenced within a study of T cells in localized non-small cell lung cancer. Broader study findings: Adjacent uninvolved lung had the highest clonality, suggesting focused antigen responses. Higher blood T cell density went with longer overall survival.

Sequencing was performed with immunoSEQ multiplex PCR; in TCRdb, only in-frame clones are kept and a portion is missing. The repertoire holds about 21,000 clones, with roughly 88% as singletons. A remark on this clone: What it recognizes is unknown.

The germline CDR1 and CDR2 sequences are LGHNA and YNFKEQ. The CDR3 is 15 amino acids. The trim removed 3 bases at V and 5 bases at J, leaving 5 bases unmatched. The specimen comprised peripheral blood mononuclear cells, sampled before any cancer treatment. The chain uses TRBV4-2 and TRBJ2-3; 10 bases line up with TRBD2. The sequence came from a male donor older than 55 with stage II lung adenocarcinoma. CDR3 DNA: TGTGCCAGCAGCCATCTAGCGGGAGAGGGAGATACGCAGTATTTT. This gives the protein CASSHLAGEGDTQYF.